These 21 T cell receptor beta chains were sequenced from one sample in a study of OX40 agonist ivuxolimab in advanced cancers. TCRdb's copy holds only in-frame clones and misses some; the assay was immunoSEQ multiplex PCR. The table records 80,000 to 100,000 clones, about 92% of them present only once. This specimen was CD4+ or CD8+ T cells sorted from blood, taken in a trial of the OX40 agonist ivuxolimab. The receptors come from an adult with an advanced solid tumor such as melanoma, head and neck, liver or kidney cancer.

In its sample, this clone was seen once. The chain uses TRBV27 and TRBJ1-2, with TRBD1 as a possible D gene (5 bases). Germline V gene sequence: CDR1 MNHEY, CDR2 SMNVEV (reference sequence). The length of the CDR3 is 13 residues. V shed 8 bases and J shed 4 bases, with 14 bases lying between them. DNA of the CDR3: TGTGCCAGCTCCAAGGGACGGATCTATGGCTACACCTTC. Translation gives CASSKGRIYGYTF.

This chain joins TRBV10-1 and TRBJ2-7; no reliable D call. The V end was cut by 8 bases, the J end by 2 bases, with 10 bases between. The CDR3 contains 12 residues. Germline CDR1 reads WNHNN; CDR2 reads SYGVQD (reference sequence). CDR3 bases: TGCGCCAGCGGCGAGTCCGCCTACGAGCAGTACTTC. It translates to CASGESAYEQYF.

CDR3 nucleotides: TGCAGCGACATAAAAGAGACCCAGTACTTC. Amino acid sequence: CSDIKETQYF. This chain links TRBV29-1 with TRBJ2-5; D gene unclear. Per the germline V gene, CDR1 is SQVTM and CDR2 is ANQGSEA. CDR3 length equals 10 residues. The V gene lost 7 bases and the J gene lost 3 bases, with 6 bases spanning the gap.

The chain recombines TRBV7-3 with TRBJ2-3, with 14 bases identical to TRBD2. V was pared by 4 bases and J by 5 bases, with 8 bases of the junction left unmatched. The CDR3 is made up of 17 amino acids. Looked up from germline, CDR1 is SGHTA and CDR2 is FQGTGA. The CDR3 loop reads CASSSGLAGAKEDTQYF. CDR3 coding DNA: TGTGCCAGCAGCTCGGGACTAGCGGGAGCGAAGGAAGATACGCAGTATTTT. Using reference TRBV7-3 and TRBJ2-3 for the parts outside the CDR3, the full variable domain is GAGVSQTPSNKVTEKGKYVELRCDPISGHTALYWYRQSLGQGPEFLIYFQGTGAADDSGLPNDRFFAVRPEGSVSTLKIQRTERGDSAVYLCASSSGLAGAKEDTQYFGPGTRLTVL.

V and J are TRBV28 and TRBJ1-5, with D perhaps TRBD1 (5 bases). Deletions cut 5 bases from V and 5 bases from J, with 13 bases between. In germline, CDR1 is MDHEN, CDR2 SYDVKM. The CDR3 spans 14 residues. CDR3 protein: CASSPWDGDQPQHF. CDR3 in DNA: TGTGCCAGCAGTCCCTGGGACGGGGATCAGCCCCAGCATTTT.

The chain joins TRBV19 to TRBJ1-5; 10 nucleotides match TRBD1. Germline CDR1 and CDR2: LNHDA and SQIVND (reference sequence). After removal of 5 bases from V and 2 bases from J, the junction contained 6 bases not matched to a gene. The length of the CDR3 is 16 residues. CDR3 sequence (DNA): TGTGCCAGTAGTGATCGGGACAGGGGCGGCAATCAGCCCCAGCATTTT. This gives the protein CASSDRDRGGNQPQHF. Filled out from reference TRBV19 and TRBJ1-5, the complete variable domain reads DGGITQSPKYLFRKEGQNVTLSCEQNLNHDAMYWYRQDPGQGLRLIYYSQIVNDFQKGDIAEGYSVSREKKESFPLTVTSAQKNPTAFYLCASSDRDRGGNQPQHFGDGTRLSIL.

This chain links TRBV7-8 with TRBJ2-3; 14 bases fit TRBD2. Germline loops: CDR1 SGHVS, CDR2 FQNEAQ. V gave up 5 bases and J gave up 5 bases; unmatched junction bases: 6. The CDR3 covers 16 residues. The chain's CDR3 is CASSPTSGGARDTQYF. In DNA, the CDR3 is TGTGCCAGCAGCCCGACTAGCGGGGGGGCCAGAGATACGCAGTATTTT.

This chain connects TRBV28 to TRBJ2-1; TRBD2 matches 7 bases. The CDR3 has 14 amino acids. V trimming: 5 bases; J trimming: 5 bases; junction bases outside the gene matches: 6. Germline V lookup: CDR1 MDHEN, CDR2 SYDVKM. The CDR3 DNA reads as TGTGCCAGCAGTCTGGGGCTAGCGGACAATGAGCAGTTCTTC. Translating it yields CASSLGLADNEQFF.

This chain connects TRBV4-1 to TRBJ1-3; D is undetermined. The CDR3 is made up of 15 amino acids. Trimming took off 1 base at V and 4 bases at J, with 11 bases between the two ends. The germline V gene encodes CDR1 MGHRA and CDR2 YSYEKL. In DNA form, the CDR3 reads TGCGCCAGCAGCCAAGTGGCGGGGTACGGAAACACCATATATTTT. It specifies CASSQVAGYGNTIYF.

The chain links TRBV5-1 to TRBJ1-1; the D gene is possibly TRBD1 (5 bases). The CDR3 runs to 15 residues. Trimming took off 0 bases at V and 1 base at J, with 10 bases between the two ends. Germline V lookup: CDR1 SGHRS, CDR2 YFSETQ. The CDR3 DNA sequence: TGCGCCAGCAGCTTGGGGGGACGAGCGAACACTGAAGCTTTCTTT. It translates to CASSLGGRANTEAFF. Full variable domain (missing parts from reference TRBV5-1 and TRBJ1-1): KAGVTQTPRYLIKTRGQQVTLSCSPISGHRSVSWYQQTPGQGLQFLFEYFSETQRNKGNFPGRFSGRQFSNSRSEMNVSTLELGDSALYLCASSLGGRANTEAFFGQGTRLTVV.

The chain carries TRBV7-9 and TRBJ2-3; D gene unclear. The CDR3 length is 13 residues. CDR1 and CDR2 (germline): SEHNR, FQNEAQ (reference sequence). Trimming pared 4 bases from V and 0 bases from J, leaving 5 bases between. The CDR3 DNA reads TGTGCCAGCAGCTCGATGAGCACAGATACGCAGTATTTT. Its translation is CASSSMSTDTQYF.

The chain uses TRBV4-3 and TRBJ1-2; 7 bases line up with TRBD1. The CDR3 is 13 residues long. The germline V gene encodes CDR1 LGHNA and CDR2 YSLEER. V gave up 8 bases and J gave up 2 bases; unmatched junction bases: 5. CDR3 coding DNA: TGCGCCAGCGGAGACAGGGAGAACTATGGCTACACCTTC. Protein: CASGDRENYGYTF.

CDR3 DNA: TGTGCCAGCAGCTTATTGAGGGATCAGCCCCAGCATTTT. This encodes CASSLLRDQPQHF. This chain uses TRBV7-2 with TRBJ1-5; D gene uncertain. Germline CDR1 reads SGHTA; CDR2 reads FQGNSA. The CDR3 loop spans 13 amino acids. With 2 bases removed from V and 5 bases from J, the gap between germline ends came to 7 bases. Full variable domain (outside the CDR3, taken from reference TRBV7-2 and TRBJ1-5): GAGVSQSPSNKVTEKGKDVELRCDPISGHTALYWYRQSLGQGLEFLIYFQGNSAPDKSGLPSDRFSAERTGGSVSTLTIQRTQQEDSAVYLCASSLLRDQPQHFGDGTRLSIL.

The gene calls are TRBV13 and TRBJ1-3; tentatively, D is TRBD1 (6 bases). The CDR3 is 17 residues long. From germline, CDR1 is PRHDT and CDR2 FYEKMQ (reference sequence). V lost 4 bases to trimming and J lost 0 bases, with 16 bases between them. This CDR3 reads CASSSRGQRSSGNTIYF. CDR3 sequence (DNA): TGTGCCAGCAGCTCGAGGGGACAACGGAGCTCTGGAAACACCATATATTTT. Together with reference TRBV13 and TRBJ1-3, the CDR3 gives the full variable domain: AAGVIQSPRHLIKEKRETATLKCYPIPRHDTVYWYQQGPGQDPQFLISFYEKMQSDKGSIPDRFSAQQFSDYHSELNMSSLELGDSALYFCASSSRGQRSSGNTIYFGEGSWLTVV.

This chain links TRBV7-3 with TRBJ1-1; D unresolved. V lost 3 bases and J lost 7, with 9 bases in between. This CDR3 comprises 12 residues. Looked up from germline, CDR1 is SGHTA and CDR2 is FQGTGA. The chain's CDR3 is CASSLGGSEAFF. The DNA of the CDR3 is TGTGCCAGCAGCTTGGGAGGGAGTGAAGCTTTCTTT.

For this clone: Different DNA sequences within this sample yield the same CDR3. This rearrangement joins TRBV7-3 to TRBJ2-3; D is unclear. The CDR3 extends over 12 amino acids. With 5 bases removed from V and 3 bases from J, the gap between germline ends came to 6 bases. The germline CDR1 and CDR2 sequences are SGHTA and FQGTGA. The CDR3 spells CASSDFTDTQYF. The CDR3 DNA reads TGTGCCAGCAGCGACTTTACAGATACGCAGTATTTT.

The chain employs TRBV7-9 and TRBJ2-3; D remains ambiguous. The CDR3 loop spans 12 amino acids. Germline V gene lookup returns CDR1 SEHNR and CDR2 FQNEAQ (reference sequence). Trimming shortened V by 5 bases and J by 6 bases, and 9 bases separated the two germline ends. The CDR3 spells CASSPGVDTQYF. For the CDR3, the DNA is TGTGCCAGCAGCCCAGGCGTGGATACGCAGTATTTT. Full variable domain (missing parts from reference TRBV7-9 and TRBJ2-3): DTGVSQNPRHKITKRGQNVTFRCDPISEHNRLYWYRQTLGQGPEFLTYFQNEAQLEKSRLLSDRFSAERPKGSFSTLEIQRTEQGDSAMYLCASSPGVDTQYFGPGTRLTVL.

The chain links TRBV28 to TRBJ1-4; D is ambiguous. The CDR3 runs 15 residues. Trimming removed 3 bases at V and 7 bases at J, with 15 bases between. The germline gives CDR1 MDHEN, CDR2 SYDVKM. CDR3 sequence reads: CASSLGNPLLEKLFF. CDR3 in DNA: TGTGCCAGCAGTTTGGGCAACCCTCTGCTTGAAAAACTGTTTTTT.

This chain joins TRBV4-3 and TRBJ1-4, with unresolved D. CDR1 and CDR2 (germline): LGHNA, YSLEER. The CDR3 spans 15 residues. Trimming removed 1 base from V and 5 bases from J, with 11 bases in between. CDR3 in DNA: TGCGCCAGCAGCCAAGGTTCAGCCCGAAATGAAAAACTGTTTTTT. Translation gives CASSQGSARNEKLFF.

The chain couples TRBV6-6 to TRBJ1-1; D may be TRBD1 (5 bases). Germline loops: CDR1 MNHNY, CDR2 SVGAGI (reference sequence). CDR3 length: 14 residues. Between the trimmed V and J ends, which lost 6 bases and 3 bases, there was a span of 14 bases. The DNA of the CDR3 is TGTGCCAGCAGCCCCCGGGGGGGGGACACTGAAGCTTTCTTT. Translating it yields CASSPRGGDTEAFF.

V gene TRBV11-2 combines with J gene TRBJ1-1; TRBD1 agrees at 9 bases. From germline, CDR1 is SGHAT and CDR2 FQNNGV. The length of the CDR3 is 14 residues. The ends lost 3 bases at V and 5 bases at J; junction bases unmatched: 4. The DNA of the CDR3 is TGTGCCAGCAGCTTTGGACAGGGGACAACTGAAGCTTTCTTT. Translated: CASSFGQGTTEAFF.